Below, 29 T cell receptor delta chains from the same sample are listed, as sequenced in a study of gamma-delta chains in newborns, infants, children. TCRdb ran CATT on the reads. The table records thousands of delta-chain clones, roughly 5.1% of them present only once. Sequences were obtained from blood. All receptors derive from a child who was a newborn, infant or young child, either healthy, febrile or measles-vaccinated (not recorded which).

This clone ranks as medium-sized. Other DNA sequences from this sample encode an identical CDR3 as well. The rearrangement joins TRDV2 to TRDJ3; 7 bases agree with TRDD3. Trimming removed 0 bases from V and 0 bases from J; junction bases left unmatched: 4. The CDR3 covers 18 residues. Germline V gene sequence: CDR1 GEAIGNYY, CDR2 EKD. The CDR3, as DNA: TGTGCCTGTGACACCGGAGGATACGGCTCCTGGGACACCCGACAGATGTTTTTC. Its translation: CACDTGGYGSWDTRQMFF.

This clone was counted a few times. This sequence may be a read error, since a much larger clone differs from it by one base. The chain links TRDV2 to TRDJ1; 7 bases align to TRDD3. The CDR3 sequence is 18 residues long. The germline V gene has CDR1 GEAIGNYY and CDR2 EKD. V trimming: 0 bases; J trimming: 0 bases; junction bases outside the gene matches: 12. CDR3 DNA sequence: TGTGCCTGTGACACCCTTGGGGGAAATGCCCTGGACACCGATAAACTCATCTTT. Amino acids: CACDTLGGNALDTDKLIF.

About this clone itself: A far larger clone is just one base off, so this is likely a read error. V is TRDV2 and J is TRDJ1; no firm D call. V gave up 3 bases and J gave up 2 bases, with 15 bases separating them. This CDR3 is built from 15 residues. Germline assignment: CDR1 GEAIGNYY and CDR2 EKD. CDR3 region: CACDAVPGGTDKLIF. In DNA, the CDR3 is TGTGCCTGTGACGCCGTTCCGGGAGGGACCGATAAACTCATCTTT.

By share of the sample, this clone is medium-sized. The gene calls are TRDV2 and TRDJ1; 10 positions agree with TRDD3. Unmatched junction bases numbered 16, after V lost 1 base and J lost 0 bases. CDR1 GEAIGNYY and CDR2 EKD come from the germline V gene. This CDR3 is 20 amino acids long. The CDR3 sequence: CACDTSFRSTGGSYTDKLIF. The CDR3, as DNA: TGTGCCTGTGACACTTCTTTCCGAAGTACTGGGGGATCGTACACCGATAAACTCATCTTT.

This clone is classed as medium-sized. The genes are TRDV2 and TRDJ1; D not certain. The CDR3 extends over 14 amino acids. Trimming took off 0 bases at V and 1 base at J, with 8 bases between the two ends. Per the germline V gene, CDR1 is GEAIGNYY and CDR2 is EKD. In DNA form, the CDR3 reads TGTGCCTGTGACACCCTCGGGAGCACCGATAAACTCATCTTT. It yields the protein CACDTLGSTDKLIF.

A word on this clone: Possible read error: a much larger clone is one base away. This chain connects TRDV2 to TRDJ1; D is tentatively TRDD1 or TRDD3 (5 bases each). This CDR3 has 16 amino acids. Germline CDR1 reads GEAIGNYY; CDR2 reads EKD. This CDR3 reads CARDLIGRDRTDKLIF. The CDR3 DNA is TGTGCCCGTGACCTAATAGGGCGGGATCGGACCGATAAACTCATCTTT.

Regarding this clone: A read error may be the cause here, since a much bigger clone is one base away. The chain joins TRDV2 to TRDJ2, with 11 bases identical to TRDD3. Looked up from germline, CDR1 is GEAIGNYY and CDR2 is EKD. The CDR3 totals 17 residues. Trimming took 0 bases from V and 6 from J; bases not matched to a gene: 8. In DNA form, the CDR3 reads TGTGCCTGTGACACCGTACTGGGGGATATTTCGGCAGCACAACTCTTCTTT. Its translation is CACDTVLGDISAAQLFF.

Only one count was recorded for this clone. A much larger clone differs from this one at a single base, so this may be a read error. The chain couples TRDV2 to TRDJ1, with 12 bases identical to TRDD3. TCRdb offers no J gene call, so here the DNA was matched to germline to obtain one. In germline, CDR1 is GEAIGNYY, CDR2 EKD. This CDR3 is built from 21 residues. This CDR3 is CSCDSVTGGYQSEGHTDKLIF. CDR3 bases: TGTTCCTGTGATTCCGTTACTGGGGGATACCAATCAGAAGGGCACACCGATAAACTCATCTTT.

As regards this clone: A much larger clone lies one base from this, so it may be a read error. Additional DNA sequences in this sample encode the identical CDR3. The chain combines TRDV2 with TRDJ3, with 7 bases fitting TRDD3. The CDR3 runs 18 residues. CDR1 and CDR2 (germline): GEAIGNYY, EKD. The CDR3 sequence is CACDTGGPFSWDTRQMFF. The CDR3 nucleotides are TGTGCCTGTGACACTGGGGGACCCTTCTCCTGGGACACCAGACAGATGTTTTTC.

A remark on this clone: A single base separates this from a much larger clone, so it may be a read error. The chain uses TRDV2 and TRDJ1, with 9 bases identical to TRDD3. Germline assignment: CDR1 GEAIGNYY and CDR2 EKD. The CDR3 length is 16 residues. The CDR3 loop is CACGTVGGDTQGKLIF. CDR3 bases: TGTGCCTGTGGCACCGTTGGTGGGGATACGCAGGGTAAACTCATCTTT.

In its sample, this clone ranks as large. Other DNA sequences in this specimen translate into the identical CDR3. The chain employs TRDV2 and TRDJ2; TRDD3 matches 7 bases. The CDR3 covers 14 residues. The germline gives CDR1 GEAIGNYY, CDR2 EKD. J gave up 3 bases and V 0 bases, and 0 bases lay outside the gene matches. Written as DNA, the CDR3 is TGTGCCTGTGACACCTGGGGGATGACAGCACAACTCTTCTTT. This gives the protein CACDTWGMTAQLFF.

The CDR3 DNA is TGTGCCTGTGACCTACTGGGGGATACCCGGCTCTTGTACACCGATAAACTCATCTTT. This sequence encodes CACDLLGDTRLLYTDKLIF. The V and J genes are TRDV2 and TRDJ1; TRDD3 agrees at 12 bases. The CDR3 is made up of 19 amino acids. CDR1 is GEAIGNYY, CDR2 EKD, per germline. V dropped 3 bases and J dropped 0; count of bases not matched to a gene: 13.

A few counts support this clone. This may be a read error: a much more frequent sequence differs by one nucleotide. The chain combines TRDV2 with TRDJ2; 7 bases match TRDD3. The length of the CDR3 is 16 residues. Germline V gene lookup returns CDR1 GEAIGNYY and CDR2 EKD. CDR3 residues: CARDLVGTGATAQLFF. In nucleotides, the CDR3 is TGTGCCCGTGACCTCGTCGGAACTGGGGCGACAGCACAACTCTTCTTT.

In its sample, this clone ranks as medium-sized. This chain connects TRDV2 to TRDJ3; D is ambiguous. Trimming stripped 1 base from V and 1 base from J, with 10 bases between. There are 17 residues in the CDR3. The germline CDR1 and CDR2 sequences are GEAIGNYY and EKD. CDR3 in amino acids: CACDTLLPSWDTRQMFF. The CDR3 nucleotides read TGTGCCTGTGACACGCTACTGCCGTCCTGGGACACCCGACAGATGTTTTTC.

This clone was found a few times. This may arise from a read error, as a much more abundant clone is one base away. This same CDR3 is encoded by further DNA sequences in the sample. The gene calls are TRDV2 and TRDJ1; 7 bases align to TRDD3. There are 15 residues in the CDR3. CDR1 is GEAIGNYY, CDR2 EKD, per germline. Here the CDR3 reads CACDLLGTDTDKLIF. The CDR3 bases are TGTGCCTGTGACTTACTGGGGACTGACACTGATAAACTCATCTTT.

The J gene is TRDJ3, the V gene TRDV2, with 10 bases that match TRDD3. The germline CDR1 and CDR2 sequences are GEAIGNYY and EKD. The junction had 6 bases not matched to a gene; V was cut back by 2 bases and J by 0 bases. The CDR3 is made up of 19 amino acids. CDR3 in amino acids: CACDILGDTGSWDTRQMFF. The DNA of the CDR3 is TGTGCCTGTGACATCTTGGGGGATACAGGCTCCTGGGACACCCGACAGATGTTTTTC.

By frequency in the sample, this clone is medium-sized. Other DNA sequences within the sample encode an identical CDR3. The chain is built from TRDV2 and TRDJ1; 9 bases align to TRDD3. The CDR3 is made up of 16 amino acids. V shed 0 bases, J shed 7 bases, and the junction held 11 bases outside the gene matches. Germline loops: CDR1 GEAIGNYY, CDR2 EKD. Here the CDR3 DNA reads TGTGCCTGTGACACCGTTGGGGATACGGGGTTTGGTAAACTCATCTTT. It is translated as CACDTVGDTGFGKLIF.

In this sample, this clone is medium-sized (0.01 to 0.1%). The rearrangement links TRAV29/DV5 to TRDJ1; TRDD3 aligns across 9 bases. Per the germline V gene, CDR1 is NSMFDY and CDR2 is ISSIKDK. The CDR3 has 17 residues. J lost 0 bases, V lost 5 bases, and 14 bases had no gene match. The CDR3 DNA reads as TGTGCAGCCCGGTCCCCAGCTGGGGGATCGTACACCGATAAACTCATCTTT. This gives the protein CAARSPAGGSYTDKLIF.

This clone was seen a few times. A much larger clone lies a single base off, so this may be a read error. The sample contains more than one DNA sequence encoding this CDR3. The chain is built from TRDV2 and TRDJ2; maybe TRDD3 (6 bases). The germline V gene encodes CDR1 GEAIGNYY and CDR2 EKD. CDR3 length: 22 residues. The ends were cut back, 3 bases at V and 0 bases at J, with 31 bases in the middle. In nucleotides, the CDR3 is TGTGCCTGTGACCCATTACTGGGTGATACAAATGGTGGGTCAGCTTTGACAGCACAACTCTTCTTT. It specifies CACDPLLGDTNGGSALTAQLFF.

With respect to this clone: A much larger clone lies a single base off, so this may be a read error. V is TRDV2 and J is TRDJ3; 12 positions agree with TRDD3. Germline-derived CDR1 and CDR2 are GEAIGNYY and EKD. The length of the CDR3 is 20 residues. The CDR3 sequence: CACDQTGGYQSSWDARQMFF. The DNA of the CDR3 is TGTGCCTGTGACCAGACTGGGGGATACCAGAGCTCCTGGGACGCCCGACAGATGTTTTTC.

Remarks on this clone: At one of its ends the junction is not consistent with the germline gene, which may arise from a read error. V gene TRDV2 combines with J gene TRDJ1; D is undetermined. The CDR3 runs to 17 residues. Germline CDR1 is GEAIGNYY and CDR2 is EKD. In nucleotides, the CDR3 is TGTGCCTGTGACACCGTCGGGCGGCTTAACCACACCGATGAACTCATCTTT. It codes for CACDTVGRLNHTDELIF.

This clone was seen only a few times. Since a much larger clone is just one base distant, this may be a read error. V gene TRDV2 combines with J gene TRDJ2, with 8 bases aligning to TRDD3. V was pared by 1 base and J by 9 bases, with 27 bases of the junction left unmatched. The CDR3 totals 21 residues. Per the germline V gene, CDR1 is GEAIGNYY and CDR2 is EKD. Written as DNA, the CDR3 is TGTGCCTGTGACACTCTATCAACTGGGGGTCCCGAAGCGACCGGGGAGACACAACTCTTCTTT. This translates into CACDTLSTGGPEATGETQLFF.

This clone is judged medium-sized. V is TRDV2 and J is TRDJ1; D is perhaps TRDD3 (5 bases). The V and J ends lost 1 base and 2 bases respectively, with 22 bases between them. Germline V gene data show CDR1 as GEAIGNYY and CDR2 as EKD. The CDR3 is 18 residues long. This CDR3 reads CACDTLSAFSTGTDKLIF. The CDR3 region has the DNA TGTGCCTGTGACACGCTTTCGGCTTTTTCGACTGGAACCGATAAACTCATCTTT.

This clone is classed as medium-sized. Other DNA variants within this sample encode the same CDR3. The chain joins TRDV2 to TRDJ1; TRDD3 matches at 7 bases. J gave up 0 bases and V 5 bases, and 11 bases lay outside the gene matches. The V gene's germline CDR1 is GEAIGNYY and CDR2 EKD. CDR3 length: 16 amino acids. The CDR3 is CACVPLGATYTDKLIF. The CDR3 nucleotides are TGTGCCTGTGTCCCCCTGGGGGCCACGTACACCGATAAACTCATCTTT.

Within the sample, this clone is medium-sized. The rearrangement links TRAV29/DV5 to TRDJ1, with a weak D call TRDD3 (5 bases). Germline V gene lookup returns CDR1 NSMFDY and CDR2 ISSIKDK. Trimming removed 3 bases at V and 1 base at J, with 13 bases between. The CDR3 extends over 14 amino acids. CDR3 sequence reads: CAAIRLGGTDKLIF. CDR3 bases: TGTGCAGCAATCCGCCTCGGGGGCACCGATAAACTCATCTTT.

This clone was seen a handful of times. TCRdb's protein, taken from a much larger clone, differs from this DNA's translation at residue 12, likely owing to a read error; the protein displayed comes from the DNA. The CDR3 DNA reads TGTGCCTGTGACACCGTTGGGGGATACTCCTGGGCCACCCGACAGATGTTTTTC. Translating it yields CACDTVGGYSWATRQMFF. This sequence joins TRDV2 and TRDJ3, with 10 bases aligning to TRDD3. The germline V gene encodes CDR1 GEAIGNYY and CDR2 EKD. The CDR3 is 18 residues long.

This clone appeared a few times. The V call is TRDV1, the J call TRDJ1, with 9 bases identical to TRDD3. Trimming took 5 bases from V and 7 from J; bases not matched to a gene: 17. Germline-derived CDR1 and CDR2 are TSWWSYY and QGS. CDR3 length equals 17 residues. The CDR3 sequence: CALGTYFVLGDHPKLIF. In nucleotides, the CDR3 is TGTGCTCTTGGGACATACTTCGTACTGGGGGACCATCCTAAACTCATCTTT.

The chain combines TRDV1 with TRDJ1, with 7 bases lining up with TRDD3. Germline V lookup: CDR1 TSWWSYY, CDR2 QGS. This CDR3 region has 22 residues. The V gene end was trimmed by 2 bases and the J gene end by 7 bases; junction bases not matched to a gene: 31. Here the CDR3 reads CALGEMEKIVHVLGKDPVKLIF. CDR3 sequence (DNA): TGTGCTCTTGGGGAAATGGAGAAGATAGTTCACGTACTGGGGAAGGATCCGGTTAAACTCATCTTT.

There are a few counts of this clone. A much larger clone sits a single nucleotide away, making a read error possible. The chain is built from TRDV2 and TRDJ1; D is possibly TRDD3 (5 bases). Per the germline V gene, CDR1 is GEAIGNYY and CDR2 is EKD. The length of the CDR3 is 17 residues. The CDR3 DNA follows: TGTGCCTGTGGCACCGTGACTGGACGTACACTGACCGATAAACTCATCTTT. Protein: CACGTVTGRTLTDKLIF.